This T cell receptor (beta chain) is drawn from a study of T-cell reconstitution after alpha-beta-depleted transplantation in children. Study-level points and caveats: Newly produced T cells mostly provided counts and TCRbeta diversity after one year, as hyperexpanded clones declined. The origin of alpha-beta T cells about two months after transplant was reportedly several hundred expanded graft clones.

The germline V and J ends were trimmed by 1 base and 2 bases, with 9 bases remaining between them. The V gene's germline CDR1 is SGHRS and CDR2 YFSETQ. The CDR3 has 15 residues. This clonotype was seen more than once but under ten times. Its target is not known. Preparation of the TCRbeta library used unique molecular identifiers. TCRdb itself ran the PCR reads through MiXCR, one entry per CDR3 protein. The data hold about 130,000 distinct CDR3 sequences, with roughly 9.7% observed a single time. This clonotype was obtained from a girl less than two years old who had a stem cell transplant for combined immunodeficiency, so the T cells may come from the graft donor. This chain connects TRBV5-1 to TRBJ2-2; D unresolved. Sequences were derived from PBMCs, mostly from graft donor cells, sampled 180 days after TCRalphabeta/CD19-depleted stem cell transplant. The CDR3 loop is CASSLLRKNTGELFF. The CDR3, as DNA: TGCGCCAGCAGCTTGCTCCGGAAAAACACCGGGGAGCTGTTTTTT.